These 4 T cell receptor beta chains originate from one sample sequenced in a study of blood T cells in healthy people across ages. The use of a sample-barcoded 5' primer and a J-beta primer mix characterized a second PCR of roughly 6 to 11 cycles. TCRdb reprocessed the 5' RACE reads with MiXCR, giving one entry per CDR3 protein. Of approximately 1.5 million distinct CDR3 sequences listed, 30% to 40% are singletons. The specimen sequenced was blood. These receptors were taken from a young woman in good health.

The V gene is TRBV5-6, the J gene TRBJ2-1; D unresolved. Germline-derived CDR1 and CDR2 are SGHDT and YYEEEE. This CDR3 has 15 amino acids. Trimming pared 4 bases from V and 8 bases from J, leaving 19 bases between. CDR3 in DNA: TGTGCCAGCAGCCGACAAGGACCCCATAGGTATGAGCAGTTCTTC. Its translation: CASSRQGPHRYEQFF.

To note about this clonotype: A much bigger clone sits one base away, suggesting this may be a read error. CDR3 DNA sequence: TGTGCCATCAGTGCCGGGACATCGGCTTGGGAGACCCAGTACTTC. Translating gives CAISAGTSAWETQYF. V is TRBV10-3 and J is TRBJ2-5; the D gene is possibly TRBD1 (6 bases). The CDR3 has 15 residues. Germline-derived CDR1 and CDR2 are ENHRY and SYGVKD. V lost 4 bases and J 5 bases, leaving 17 bases between the germline ends.

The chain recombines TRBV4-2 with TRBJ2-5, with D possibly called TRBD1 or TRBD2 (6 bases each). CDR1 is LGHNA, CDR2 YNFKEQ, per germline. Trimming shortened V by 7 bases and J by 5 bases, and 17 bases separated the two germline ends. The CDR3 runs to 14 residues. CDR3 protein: CASTTGATFETQYF. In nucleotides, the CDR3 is TGTGCCAGCACCACGGGGGCTACCTTCGAGACCCAGTACTTC.

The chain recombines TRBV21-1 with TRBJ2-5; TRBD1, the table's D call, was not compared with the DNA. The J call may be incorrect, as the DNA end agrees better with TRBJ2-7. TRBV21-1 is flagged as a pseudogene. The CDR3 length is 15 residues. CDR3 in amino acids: CASSVRDRKNYEQYF. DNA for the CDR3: TGTGCCAGCAGCGTCCGGGACAGGAAAAACTACGAGCAGTACTTC.